This T cell receptor beta chain was recorded in a study of technical replicates of blood from four donors. The assay was immunoSEQ multiplex PCR, and TCRdb's table has in-frame clones only and misses some. The table has about 75,000 clones, approximately 96% seen once. Germline assignment: CDR1 SEHNR and CDR2 FQNEAQ (reference sequence). This CDR3 is 17 amino acids long. Trimming at V came to 5 bases and at J to 2 bases, leaving 13 bases not matched to a gene. Sequencing was done on a sample of T cells isolated from PBMCs. The chain links TRBV7-9 to TRBJ2-3; 7 bases map to TRBD2. This sequence was found in a human donor in good health. The chain's CDR3 is CASSGTRSGLDTDTQYF. The CDR3 DNA reads as TGTGCCAGCAGCGGGACGCGTAGCGGACTAGACACAGATACGCAGTATTTT.